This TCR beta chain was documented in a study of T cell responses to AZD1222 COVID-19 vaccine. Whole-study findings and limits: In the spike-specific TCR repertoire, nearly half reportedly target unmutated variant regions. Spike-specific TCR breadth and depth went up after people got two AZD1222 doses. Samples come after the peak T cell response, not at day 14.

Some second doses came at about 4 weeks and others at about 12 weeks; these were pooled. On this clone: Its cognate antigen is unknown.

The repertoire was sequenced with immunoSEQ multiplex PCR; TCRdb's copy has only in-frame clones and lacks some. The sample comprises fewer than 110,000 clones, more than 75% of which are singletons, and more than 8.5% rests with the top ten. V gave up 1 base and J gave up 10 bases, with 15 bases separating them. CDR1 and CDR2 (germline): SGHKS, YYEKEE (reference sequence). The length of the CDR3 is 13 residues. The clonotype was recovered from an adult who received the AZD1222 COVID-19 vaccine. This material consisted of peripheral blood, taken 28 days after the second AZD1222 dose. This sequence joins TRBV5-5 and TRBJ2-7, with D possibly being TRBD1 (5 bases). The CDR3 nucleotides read TGTGCCAGCAGCTTGAGGACACAGGAAGAACAGTACTTC. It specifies CASSLRTQEEQYF.